The 18 T cell receptor beta chains given below trace back to one sample, sequenced in a study of beta chain features in type 1 diabetes (dated by TCRdb to the late 2010s). These receptors are not linked to any known antigen. Findings and caveats that apply to the study as a whole: Type 1 diabetes patients showed a moderate but significant shortening of TCRB CDR3 length in all four CD4+ subsets.

Library generation was performed with the immunoSEQ multiplex PCR assay. The High Capacity cDNA Reverse Transcription Kit was used to reverse transcribe all of the isolated RNA, meaning that expressed TCRB transcripts were what got sequenced. This is the immuneACCESS table as TCRdb keeps it, with only in-frame sequences that have V and J called. A part of the clones is gone; compared with another copy, unresolved V genes explain less than half, and the rest is unexplained. This sample holds 150,000 to 180,000 clones; 10% were observed only once. The top ten constitute more than 0.4% of the sample. Material: central memory CD4+ T cells from blood. These receptors came from a man between 25 and 39 years old with type 1 diabetes.

The rearrangement links TRBV4-3 to TRBJ2-1; TRBD2 matches 7 bases. This CDR3 is 16 amino acids long. The V gene's germline CDR1 is LGHNA and CDR2 YSLEER. The junction had 9 bases not matched to a gene; V was cut back by 0 bases and J by 7 bases. The CDR3 nucleotides read TGCGCCAGCAGCCAAGATCTGAACGGGAGGATGAATGAGCAGTTCTTC. It encodes CASSQDLNGRMNEQFF.

CDR3 loop: CSVTGQGEEQYF. CDR3 nucleotide sequence: TGCAGCGTAACGGGACAGGGAGAAGAGCAGTACTTC. J is TRBJ2-7 and V is TRBV29-1; TRBD1 aligns across 9 bases. V lost 6 bases to trimming and J lost 7 bases; unmatched junction nucleotides: 7. The V gene's germline CDR1 is SQVTM and CDR2 ANQGSEA. The length of the CDR3 is 12 residues.

This clone showed up just a few times. One end of the junction does not line up with germline, which may come from a read error. In DNA form, the CDR3 reads TGTGCCAGCAGCCCAGGTCTAGCGGGAAACAATGGGCAGTTCTTC. The encoded protein is CASSPGLAGNNGQFF. The chain has TRBV28 and TRBJ2-1, with 9 nucleotides matching TRBD2. The CDR3 has 15 residues. CDR1 MDHEN and CDR2 SYDVKM come from the germline V gene.

V gene TRBV7-2 combines with J gene TRBJ2-1; D is possibly TRBD2 (6 bases). Germline-derived CDR1 and CDR2 are SGHTA and FQGNSA. With 7 bases removed from V and 5 bases from J, the gap between germline ends came to 21 bases. CDR3 length equals 16 residues. This CDR3 reads CASTPRMGGTNNEQFF. The CDR3 DNA reads as TGTGCCAGCACCCCTCGGATGGGCGGGACGAACAATGAGCAGTTCTTC. The full variable domain, its missing parts supplied by reference TRBV7-2 and TRBJ2-1, is GAGVSQSPSNKVTEKGKDVELRCDPISGHTALYWYRQSLGQGLEFLIYFQGNSAPDKSGLPSDRFSAERTGGSVSTLTIQRTQQEDSAVYLCASTPRMGGTNNEQFFGPGTRLTVL.

This clone was observed a few times. The chain joins TRBV5-1 to TRBJ2-1; 9 bases map to TRBD2. V lost 3 bases, J lost 9 bases, and 10 bases stayed unmatched. Per the germline V gene, CDR1 is SGHRS and CDR2 is YFSETQ. This CDR3 has 15 residues. The CDR3 spells CASSSSSGNIGEQFF. CDR3 in DNA: TGCGCCAGCAGCTCCTCTAGCGGGAATATTGGTGAGCAGTTCTTC.

This clone was seen a handful of times. The chain uses TRBV28 and TRBJ2-7, with 9 bases lining up with TRBD2. The CDR3 contains 15 residues. Per the germline V gene, CDR1 is MDHEN and CDR2 is SYDVKM. V gave up 5 bases and J gave up 7 bases; unmatched junction bases: 12. As DNA, the CDR3 is TGTGCCAGCAGTCCCGCTCGCGGGGGGGCAGGGGAGCAGTACTTC. The encoded protein is CASSPARGGAGEQYF.

CDR3 sequence: CSASSGYEQYF. The DNA for the CDR3 is TGCAGTGCTAGTAGCGGGTACGAGCAGTACTTC. The chain joins TRBV20-1 to TRBJ2-7; TRBD2 matches at 7 bases. Germline V CDR1 and CDR2: DFQATT, SNEGSKA (reference sequence). Trimming took 3 bases from V and 4 from J; bases not matched to a gene: 0. The length of the CDR3 is 11 residues.

The gene calls are TRBV6-1 and TRBJ1-1, with TRBD1 matching over 7 bases. The CDR3 spans 13 residues. CDR1 and CDR2 (germline): MNHNS, SASEGT. CDR3 sequence (DNA): TGTGTCATCGAGCAAACAGGGGACACTGAAGCTTTCTTT. Translating it yields CVIEQTGDTEAFF.

The table lists this clone with a few counts. The J gene is TRBJ2-4, the V gene TRBV6-5, with TRBD1 identical over 7 bases. From germline, CDR1 is MNHEY and CDR2 SVGAGI. The CDR3 sequence is 15 residues long. The V and J ends lost 2 bases and 6 bases, in that order; junction bases with no gene match: 7. The CDR3 DNA follows: TGTGCCAGCAGTTACAACAGGGGTAAAGGAAACATTCAGTACTTC. Its translation is CASSYNRGKGNIQYF.

This rearrangement joins TRBV2 to TRBJ2-7; D call uncertain. This CDR3 has 13 amino acids. The V and J ends lost 4 bases and 3 bases respectively, with 10 bases between them. Per the germline V gene, CDR1 is SNHLY and CDR2 is FYNNEI. Here the CDR3 DNA reads TGTGCCAGCAGTGGAGACGGAGTCTACGAGCAGTACTTC. Encoded protein: CASSGDGVYEQYF.

This clone was found a few times. The V call is TRBV28, the J call TRBJ2-3; 12 bases align to TRBD2. Trimming cost V 6 bases and J 4 bases; bases outside gene matches: 8. The CDR3 covers 16 residues. Germline V lookup: CDR1 MDHEN, CDR2 SYDVKM. The DNA for the CDR3 is TGTGCCAGCAGGCCGACTAGCGGGAGAGGGCCAGATACGCAGTATTTT. Protein product: CASRPTSGRGPDTQYF.

The chain employs TRBV18 and TRBJ2-5; D remains ambiguous. This CDR3 has 13 residues. Germline CDR1 and CDR2: KGHSH and LQKENI. Trimming shortened V by 3 bases and J by 3 bases, and 8 bases separated the two germline ends. The CDR3 is CASSPRQEETQYF. The CDR3 DNA follows: TGTGCCAGCTCACCTCGGCAGGAAGAGACCCAGTACTTC.

The rearrangement joins TRBV7-2 to TRBJ1-3; D possibly corresponds to TRBD1 (6 bases). From germline, CDR1 is SGHTA and CDR2 FQGNSA. This CDR3 has 14 residues. Trimming cost V 5 bases and J 1 base, with 9 bases left between them. The CDR3, as DNA: TGTGCCAGCAGCGCGCAGGGGTCTGGAAACACCATATATTTT. Translating it yields CASSAQGSGNTIYF. Looking up the rest from reference TRBV7-2 and TRBJ1-3 gives the full variable domain: GAGVSQSPSNKVTEKGKDVELRCDPISGHTALYWYRQSLGQGLEFLIYFQGNSAPDKSGLPSDRFSAERTGGSVSTLTIQRTQQEDSAVYLCASSAQGSGNTIYFGEGSWLTVV.

The chain uses TRBV7-2 and TRBJ2-7; TRBD1 matches at 7 bases. After removal of 1 base from V and 7 bases from J, the junction contained 10 bases not matched to a gene. The germline gives CDR1 SGHTA, CDR2 FQGNSA. The CDR3 contains 15 residues. Here the CDR3 reads CASSLVGGVSYEQYF. CDR3 bases: TGTGCCAGCAGCTTAGTAGGGGGCGTTAGTTATGAGCAGTACTTC.

This clone was seen a few times. The chain combines TRBV14 with TRBJ2-1, with 13 bases that match TRBD2. Germline CDR1 reads SGHDN; CDR2 reads FVKESK. The junction had 2 bases not matched to a gene; V was cut back by 4 bases and J by 5 bases. This CDR3 contains 15 residues. CDR3 sequence: CASSPGLAGNNEQFF. The CDR3 DNA follows: TGTGCCAGCAGCCCGGGACTAGCGGGGAACAATGAGCAGTTCTTC.

The chain carries TRBV19 and TRBJ2-3; the D gene is possibly TRBD1 (6 bases). CDR1 is LNHDA, CDR2 SQIVND, per germline (reference sequence). Trimming took 6 bases from V and 0 from J, leaving 10 bases between them. The CDR3 sequence is 14 residues long. The CDR3 reads CASRQQGSTDTQYF. The CDR3 nucleotides read TGTGCCAGTAGGCAACAGGGAAGCACAGATACGCAGTATTTT.

In this sample, this clone turned up a few times. The genes are TRBV7-7 and TRBJ2-3, with 8 nucleotides matching TRBD1. The CDR3 has 15 residues. After removal of 1 base from V and 4 bases from J, the junction contained 4 bases not matched to a gene. Germline CDR1 and CDR2: SSHAT and FNYEAQ (reference sequence). The CDR3 DNA follows: TGTGCCAGCAGCTTAGGGACAGGGACCGCAGATACGCAGTATTTT. This gives the protein CASSLGTGTADTQYF.

The chain uses TRBV11-2 and TRBJ2-2; D is unclear. CDR1 SGHAT and CDR2 FQNNGV come from the germline V gene. This CDR3 has 16 residues. The V and J ends lost 2 bases and 4 bases respectively, with 14 bases between them. The CDR3 sequence is CASSLFMRFSTGELFF. In DNA, the CDR3 is TGTGCCAGCAGCTTATTTATGCGGTTTAGCACCGGGGAGCTGTTTTTT.